This TCR beta chain was found in a study of T cell responses to AZD1222 COVID-19 vaccine. Points from the study as a whole: Close to half of all spike-specific TCRs reportedly target regions of the variants that are unmutated.

Sequenced by immunoSEQ multiplex PCR; TCRdb stores in-frame clones only, minus some. The data hold roughly 110,000 clones, with around 90% observed a single time. The table lists this clone with a count of one. What it recognizes is unknown. Germline-derived CDR1 and CDR2 are SNHLY and FYNNEI. The ends were cut back, 6 bases at V and 1 base at J, with 9 bases in the middle. The CDR3 totals 13 residues. The specimen comprised peripheral blood, sampled 28 days after the second AZD1222 dose. V usage is TRBV2 and J usage is TRBJ1-1; D is unclear. The source is an adult who received the AZD1222 COVID-19 vaccine. CDR3 sequence reads: CASSGMGNTEAFF. The CDR3 coding sequence is TGTGCCAGCAGCGGTATGGGGAACACTGAAGCTTTCTTT.